One T cell receptor beta chain is described in this entry. The data stem from a study of shared clonotypes between healthy human individuals. Germline V gene sequence: CDR1 SGHVS, CDR2 FQNEAQ. V trimming: 0 bases; J trimming: 2 bases; junction bases outside the gene matches: 8. This CDR3 spans 17 amino acids. As defined, naive CD8 cells were CD45RO-negative and positively selected for CCR7, with terminally differentiated effector memory CD45RA+ cells excluded. Libraries were prepared by immunoSEQ multiplex PCR; TCRdb keeps only in-frame clonotypes and omits some of them. The data hold roughly 2.1 million clones, with approximately 94% observed a single time.

The TCR sequence derives from a man in his late teens or twenties in good health. Some clones in this sample may be carry-over from other donors' samples. The sample taken for sequencing was naive CD8+ T cells from PBMCs. The chain recombines TRBV7-8 with TRBJ2-3, with TRBD2 matching over 7 bases. In DNA form, the CDR3 reads TGTGCCAGCAGCTTAGCGTTGCTAGCGGCCCTCACAGATACGCAGTATTTT. Its protein is CASSLALLAALTDTQYF.